This passage covers 22 T cell receptor beta chains from one sample sequenced in a study of tumor-infiltrating lymphocytes in primary liver carcinoma. The authors took blood RNA from unsorted whole blood and also extracted germline DNA. Synthesis of TCR beta cDNA was carried out from 500 ng total RNA with a constant-region primer. What produced the TCR beta libraries was three nested multiplex PCR rounds using slightly modified ARM-PCR. In the first two PCR rounds, TRBV1-TRBV30 forward primers were paired with a C-beta reverse primer, and each round lasted approximately 9 cycles. TCRdb re-derived calls from the multiplex PCR reads in MiXCR, one entry per CDR3 protein. The sample lists 250,000 to 350,000 distinct CDR3 sequences, roughly three fifths seen once, with approximately 15% in the top ten. Sequences were obtained from peripheral blood. Receptor source: a woman in her twenties or thirties with primary liver carcinoma and hepatitis B virus infection.

Regarding this clonotype: A single base separates this from a much larger clone, so it may be a read error. The rearrangement links TRBV6-5 to TRBJ1-2; 11 bases line up with TRBD1. With V trimmed by 10 bases and J by 7 bases, 11 bases remained unmatched. The germline CDR1 and CDR2 sequences are MNHEY and SVGAGI. The CDR3 runs to 14 residues. CDR3 DNA: TGTGCCAACAGCCCAGGACAGGGGGCGTCTGGCTACACCTTC. Translation: CANSPGQGASGYTF.

As concerns this clonotype: A read error may be the cause here, since a much bigger clone is one base away. The CDR3 bases are TGCGCCAGCAGAGACAGACGTCCGGGGGACTCACCCCTCCACTTT. It is translated as CASRDRRPGDSPLHF. The V and J genes are TRBV4-1 and TRBJ1-6; a weak D match, TRBD1 (5 bases). The CDR3 runs to 15 residues. The V gene lost 6 bases and the J gene lost 10 bases, with 19 bases spanning the gap. CDR1 MGHRA and CDR2 YSYEKL come from the germline V gene.

About this clonotype itself: At one boundary the junction diverges from the germline segment, which might be a read error. V gene TRBV12-3 or TRBV12-4 combines with J gene TRBJ2-2; TRBD2 agrees at 8 bases. The CDR3 consists of 20 residues. CDR3 in DNA: TGTGCCAGCAGTTTGCCCTTCTCTTTACTTAGCGGGGCGAACACCGGGGAGCTGTCTTTT. It codes for CASSLPFSLLSGANTGELSF.

This clonotype appeared once. A read error is possible here, since a much larger clone lies one base away. This chain uses TRBV12-3 or TRBV12-4 with TRBJ1-3, with D unclear. The CDR3 runs 11 residues. V was clipped by 7 bases and J by 6 bases, with 7 bases between them. CDR3 loop: CASNSTNTIYF. The CDR3 DNA follows: TGTGCCAGCAATTCCACAAACACCATATATTTT.

This clonotype was detected only once. The chain carries TRBV29-1 and TRBJ1-3; D not certain. The CDR3 totals 15 residues. Germline CDR1 is SQVTM and CDR2 is ANQGSEA. V was cut by 4 bases and J by 0 bases, with 13 bases left in between. CDR3 DNA sequence: TGCAGCGTTGTATACGGCCAGAGCTCTGGAAACACCATATATTTT. Translating it yields CSVVYGQSSGNTIYF.

Remarks on this clonotype: Since a much larger clone is just one base distant, this may be a read error. V usage is TRBV6-5 and J usage is TRBJ1-1; no clear D. Germline V CDR1 and CDR2: MNHEY, SVGAGI. CDR3 length: 15 amino acids. V shed 0 bases and J shed 7 bases, with 15 bases lying between them. CDR3 in amino acids: CASSYSWSSGIEAFF. The CDR3 nucleotides are TGTGCCAGCAGTTACTCGTGGAGTTCGGGGATTGAAGCTTTCTTT.

To note about this clonotype: A much bigger clone sits one base away, suggesting this may be a read error. Since no conserved phenylalanine or tryptophan closes the CDR3, a read error is the likely cause. J is TRBJ2-3 and V is TRBV4-2; D ambiguous. The CDR3 runs 13 residues. The ends were cut back, 7 bases at V and 4 bases at J, with 12 bases in the middle. Germline CDR1 and CDR2: LGHNA and YNFKEQ. CDR3: CASTNTAADTQYS. The CDR3 DNA is TGTGCCAGCACCAACACCGCTGCAGATACGCAGTATTCT.

This clonotype was found many times. The rearrangement joins TRBV11-2 to TRBJ2-1; no reliable D call. The CDR3 loop spans 15 amino acids. Trimming pared 0 bases from V and 1 base from J, leaving 7 bases between. The V gene's germline CDR1 is SGHAT and CDR2 FQNNGV. CDR3 bases: TGTGCCAGCAGCTTAGAAGGGTATTCCTACAATGAGCAGTTCTTC. Protein sequence: CASSLEGYSYNEQFF.

The sample holds many counts of this clonotype. The chain carries TRBV11-2 and TRBJ2-2, with D uncertain. CDR3 size: 14 residues. Germline V gene lookup returns CDR1 SGHAT and CDR2 FQNNGV. Trimming removed 1 base from V and 5 bases from J, with 8 bases in between. CDR3 DNA sequence: TGTGCCAGCAGCTTAGGTTTAACGACCGGGGAGCTGTTTTTT. It encodes CASSLGLTTGELFF.

This clonotype was seen more than once but under ten times. V gene TRBV6-5 combines with J gene TRBJ2-7; D is uncertain. CDR1 and CDR2 from the germline V gene are MNHEY and SVGAGI. Trimming took off 6 bases at V and 1 base at J, with 16 bases between the two ends. CDR3 length: 15 amino acids. The CDR3 coding sequence is TGTGCCAGCAGCTCCCCTCACGACGTTTCCTACGAGCAGTACTTC. It is translated as CASSSPHDVSYEQYF.

Remarks on this clonotype: A single base separates this from a much larger clone, so it may be a read error. V usage is TRBV4-2 and J usage is TRBJ2-7, with 10 bases aligning to TRBD1. The CDR3 totals 16 residues. The germline V gene encodes CDR1 LGHNA and CDR2 YNFKEQ. CDR3 in amino acids: CASSQFRGQGFYKQYF. The CDR3 nucleotides are TGTGCCAGCAGCCAATTTAGGGGACAGGGGTTCTACAAGCAGTACTTC.

The chain has TRBV6-6 and TRBJ2-2; D is uncertain. The CDR3 loop spans 14 amino acids. CDR1 and CDR2 (germline): MNHNY, SVGAGI (reference sequence). Trimming took off 7 bases at V and 6 bases at J, with 15 bases between the two ends. The chain's CDR3 is CASTPSRTAGELFF. The CDR3 DNA reads as TGTGCCAGCACTCCCTCCAGGACCGCCGGGGAGCTGTTTTTT.

As for this clonotype: One end of the junction is discordant with germline, which a read error may explain. The V gene is TRBV14, the J gene TRBJ2-1, with D possibly matching TRBD2 (6 bases). Per germline, CDR1 SGHDN and CDR2 FVKESK. This CDR3 is 19 amino acids long. In DNA, the CDR3 is TGTACCAGCAGCCAAGTTCGGGGCGGGGCGGGGAGCTCCTACAATGAGCAGTTCTTC. Encoded protein: CTSSQVRGGAGSSYNEQFF. Variable domain in full (rest from reference TRBV14 and TRBJ2-1): EAGVTQFPSHSVIEKGQTVTLRCDPISGHDNLYWYRRVMGKEIKFLLHFVKESKQDESGMPNNRFLAERTGGTYSTLKVQPAELEDSGVYFCTSSQVRGGAGSSYNEQFFGPGTRLTVL.

V is TRBV12-3 or TRBV12-4 and J is TRBJ1-4; D is unclear. The CDR3 sequence is 14 residues long. V lost 4 bases, J lost 8 bases, and 14 bases lay in between. The CDR3 sequence is CASSWGGSQEKLFF. In DNA, the CDR3 is TGTGCCAGCAGTTGGGGAGGGAGTCAGGAAAAACTGTTTTTT.

In its sample, this clonotype was seen a few times. The chain joins TRBV12-5 to TRBJ2-7; a possible D gene is TRBD1 (6 bases). CDR3 size: 16 residues. The V gene lost 5 bases and the J gene lost 0 bases, with 17 bases spanning the gap. Germline V gene data show CDR1 as LGHNT and CDR2 as FRNRAP. This CDR3 is CASGPPTGLTSYEQYF. The CDR3 nucleotides read TGTGCTAGTGGTCCACCGACAGGTCTCACCTCCTACGAGCAGTACTTC.

Concerning this clonotype itself: A much more abundant neighbour one base away suggests this may be a read error. The chain carries TRBV4-3 and TRBJ2-1; possible D gene TRBD1, 6 bases. V gave up 0 bases and J gave up 2 bases, with 8 bases separating them. Germline V gene lookup returns CDR1 LGHNA and CDR2 YSLEER. This CDR3 is 15 amino acids long. CDR3 amino acids: CASSQDPGAYNEQFF. The DNA for the CDR3 is TGCGCCAGCAGCCAAGATCCAGGGGCCTACAATGAGCAGTTCTTC.

This clonotype was seen ten or more times. The chain has TRBV12-3 or TRBV12-4 and TRBJ1-1; D might be TRBD1 (5 bases). With 3 bases removed from V and 0 bases from J, the gap between germline ends came to 11 bases. The CDR3 extends over 15 amino acids. In DNA, the CDR3 is TGTGCCAGCAGTTTGGTTGGGACTTTGAACACTGAAGCTTTCTTT. This gives the protein CASSLVGTLNTEAFF.

Details on this clonotype: The missing conserved phenylalanine or tryptophan at the end of this CDR3 makes a read error likely. V gene TRBV7-3 combines with J gene TRBJ2-2, with 7 nucleotides matching TRBD2. From germline, CDR1 is SGHTA and CDR2 FQGTGA. This CDR3 has 14 residues. The CDR3 bases are TGTGCGACACGGGAGGAGGAGAACACCGGGGAGCTGTTTTCT. Translated: CATREEENTGELFS.

About this clonotype: This may stem from a read error, because a much larger clone lies one nucleotide away. Written as DNA, the CDR3 is TGTGCCAGCAGTTTGACTAGCGGGAGGCTAGCTGAGGCCAACGTCCTGACTTTC. Translation: CASSLTSGRLAEANVLTF. The chain joins TRBV5-6 to TRBJ2-6; TRBD2 matches 13 bases. With V trimmed by 5 bases and J by 6 bases, 11 bases remained unmatched. This CDR3 region has 18 residues. CDR1 is SGHDT and CDR2 is YYEEEE in the germline V gene.

At least ten counts were recorded for this clonotype. V gene TRBV11-3 combines with J gene TRBJ2-2; D gene ambiguous. V was clipped by 5 bases and J by 8 bases, with 9 bases between them. There are 12 residues in the CDR3. Germline V lookup: CDR1 SGHNT, CDR2 YENEEA. The CDR3 region has the DNA TGTGCCAGCAGCCCACCGCGGGGGGAGCTGTTTTTT. Amino acid sequence: CASSPPRGELFF.

This clonotype has more than one count but fewer than ten. V and J are TRBV5-5 and TRBJ1-1, with D perhaps TRBD1 (5 bases). Trimming took off 3 bases at V and 0 bases at J, with 15 bases between the two ends. This CDR3 comprises 16 residues. Germline lookup yields CDR1 SGHKS and CDR2 YYEKEE (reference sequence). CDR3 loop: CASSSFQGGMNTEAFF. In nucleotides, the CDR3 is TGTGCCAGCAGCTCATTCCAGGGAGGCATGAACACTGAAGCTTTCTTT.

As regards this clonotype: A much larger clone is a single base away; this may be a read error. The chain carries TRBV28 and TRBJ2-4, with D hard to call. V was pared by 8 bases and J by 0 bases, with 8 bases between. CDR1 is MDHEN, CDR2 SYDVKM, per germline. The CDR3 sequence is 13 residues long. The CDR3 sequence: CASCRLAKNIQYF. The CDR3 coding sequence is TGTGCCAGCTGCCGATTAGCCAAAAACATTCAGTACTTC.